This T cell receptor (beta chain) is from a study of blood T cell repertoires in COVID-19. This CDR3 is 15 amino acids long. Trimming cost V 1 base and J 7 bases; bases outside gene matches: 5. Germline V CDR1 and CDR2: LGHNA, YNFKEQ. Profiling relied on immunoSEQ multiplex PCR, and the TCRdb table lists in-frame clones only, not all of them. This sample has 140,000 to 150,000 clones, with over 70% found just once. The receptor comes from a human donor in a cohort sampled during active COVID-19. The sequenced material came from peripheral blood. The V call is TRBV4-2, the J call TRBJ2-1, with 9 bases matching TRBD1. The DNA of the CDR3 is TGTGCCAGCAGCCAAGCCGGGACAGGGCTGAATGAGCAGTTCTTC. It encodes CASSQAGTGLNEQFF.